Detailed here is one T cell receptor (beta chain). The antigen remains undetermined. An end of the junction does not agree with germline; a read error may underlie this. These data come from a study of OX40 agonist ivuxolimab in advanced cancers. In the study overall: Patients were dosed intravenously with ivuxolimab at 0.01 to 10 mg/kg every 2 weeks. Antecedent anti-PD-1, anti-PD-L1 or anti-CTLA-4 therapy was permissible, with over 35% having received some. Study-wide findings and caveats: The study observed clonal expansion of CD4+ and CD8+ blood T cells by week 6 at 0.1 to 3.0 mg/kg. Several nonresponders also turned out to have low normalized T-cell clonal expansion.

Assay: immunoSEQ multiplex PCR; the TCRdb copy retains only in-frame clones and omits some. Among about 83,000 clones, about 89% were seen once, and the ten largest hold 8.4%. Germline CDR1 and CDR2: SQVTM and ANQGSEA. The CDR3 runs 11 residues. The specimen comprised CD4+ or CD8+ T cells sorted from blood, sampled in a trial of the OX40 agonist ivuxolimab. This sequence originates from an adult with an advanced solid tumor such as melanoma, head and neck, liver or kidney cancer. The chain links TRBV29-1 to TRBJ2-1; TRBD2 matches at 7 bases. The CDR3 DNA reads as TGCAGCGTAAGGCTAGCGGTTGAGCGGTTCTTC. It codes for CSVRLAVERFF.